This section outlines one T cell receptor (beta chain) sequence together with its context. Its cognate antigen is unknown. This CDR3 region has 16 residues. The V end lost 5 bases, the J end lost 1 base, and 12 bases lay between the germline ends. The germline gives CDR1 LNHDA, CDR2 SQIVND (reference sequence). This entry is derived from a study of OX40 agonist ivuxolimab in advanced cancers. Study background: Dose-escalation patients' cancers were hepatocellular carcinoma, melanoma, renal cell or head and neck cancer. Regarding the study as a whole: On average, CD8+ T cells showed a greater number of expanded clones than CD4+. Partial responders receiving 0.1-3.0 mg/kg showed among the lowest clonal expansion.

Clones were read by immunoSEQ multiplex PCR, and TCRdb kept only the in-frame ones, dropping some. The sample consists of under 90,000 clones, 85% to 90% of them appearing once. The specimen was CD4+ or CD8+ T cells sorted from blood, collected in a trial of the OX40 agonist ivuxolimab. The sequence was obtained from an adult with an advanced solid tumor such as melanoma, head and neck, liver or kidney cancer. The V gene is TRBV19, the J gene TRBJ2-6; possible D gene TRBD2, 5 bases. As DNA, the CDR3 is TGTGCCAGTAGTGGTGGGCGGGCGTCTGGGGCCAACGTCCTGACTTTC. Residues: CASSGGRASGANVLTF.